The present T cell receptor beta chain was sequenced within a study of low-dose radiotherapy and immunotherapy resistance in tumors. In the study overall: Ipilimumab 1 mg/kg every six weeks, together with nivolumab 240 mg every two weeks, was given intravenously to patients. Daily oral aspirin at 300 mg began on cycle 1 day 1 and lasted four cycles.

TRAV and TRBV primers primed cDNA for both TCRalpha and TCRbeta. TCRs were put through roughly 19 PCR cycles of amplification with Phusion. A constant-region primer and the V-primer adapter served as the primer pair. TCRdb used MiXCR to reprocess the reads, holding one entry per CDR3 protein. The table includes tens of thousands of distinct CDR3 sequences, less than 40% detected once. Time point described: before trial treatment. The V and J ends lost 1 base and 0 bases respectively, with 10 bases between them. Germline CDR1 and CDR2: KGHDR and SFDVKD. The CDR3 is 16 residues long. V and J are TRBV24-1 and TRBJ2-3; D ambiguous. The sequencing used PBMCs, collected before treatment. This receptor was obtained from a female donor with ovarian cancer. CDR3 residues: CATSDLEISSTDTQYF. CDR3 in DNA: TGTGCCACCAGTGATTTAGAGATCTCTAGCACAGATACGCAGTATTTT.